The clone carrying this T cell receptor beta chain turned up a few times. TCR beta CDR3 regions were amplified from RNA transcripts. Investigators did first-round RT-PCR with HTBI primers, then second-round multiplex PCR. A single record per CDR3 protein comes from TCRdb applying MiXCR to the multiplex PCR reads. The table has about 600,000 distinct CDR3 sequences, just under 40% seen once; the top ten hold about 4.1%. The V and J ends lost 7 bases and 0 bases respectively, with 9 bases between them. The CDR3 has 13 amino acids. Germline CDR1 and CDR2: MDHEN and SYDVKM. The data belong to a study of Graves' ophthalmopathy and Graves' hyperthyroidism.

The receptor was derived from an adult man with Graves' hyperthyroidism. The sequenced sample consisted of peripheral blood or thyroid tissue (not recorded which). This chain uses TRBV28 with TRBJ1-1; D ambiguous. The CDR3 reads CASKSDMNTEAFF. CDR3 bases: TGTGCCAGCAAAAGCGACATGAACACTGAAGCTTTCTTT.